Each of the 14 T cell receptor beta chains below was sequenced from the same sample in a study of blood T cell repertoires in COVID-19. Here immunoSEQ multiplex PCR was the method, and the copy in TCRdb shows in-frame clones only, minus some. The sample lists fewer than 350,000 clones, almost 90% occurring once. Input material: PBMCs or T cells enriched from blood (not recorded which). These receptors were obtained from a woman aged 18 to 35 with acute COVID-19.

V and J are TRBV6-5 and TRBJ1-5, with D possibly being TRBD1 (5 bases). Trimming stripped 7 bases from V and 7 bases from J, with 14 bases between. The CDR3 totals 13 residues. Germline V gives CDR1 MNHEY, CDR2 SVGAGI. For the CDR3, the DNA is TGTGCCAGCACGGCCGCAGGGTACCAGCCCCAGCATTTT. It codes for CASTAAGYQPQHF.

The chain employs TRBV27 and TRBJ1-6; 12 nucleotides agree with TRBD1. This CDR3 spans 18 amino acids. With V trimmed by 3 bases and J by 8 bases, 11 bases remained unmatched. Looked up from germline, CDR1 is MNHEY and CDR2 is SMNVEV (reference sequence). This CDR3 reads CASSLGQGAPYSDSPLHF. As DNA, the CDR3 is TGTGCCAGCAGTTTGGGACAGGGGGCGCCTTATAGTGATTCACCCCTCCACTTT.

This clone was picked up one time. The J gene is TRBJ1-6, the V gene TRBV25-1; 7 bases match TRBD1. V trimming: 3 bases; J trimming: 9 bases; junction bases outside the gene matches: 5. The germline gives CDR1 MGHDK, CDR2 SYGVNS. The CDR3 has 14 amino acids. The CDR3 DNA sequence: TGTGCCAGCAGTGATGACAGGGCACCTTCACCCCTCCACTTT. Its protein product is CASSDDRAPSPLHF.

The CDR3 reads CASSEWLAGTETQYF. For the CDR3, the DNA is TGTGCCAGCAGTGAATGGCTAGCGGGAACGGAGACCCAGTACTTC. The chain combines TRBV2 with TRBJ2-5, with 9 bases that match TRBD2. Germline-derived CDR1 and CDR2 are SNHLY and FYNNEI. V dropped 2 bases and J dropped 5; count of bases not matched to a gene: 6. This CDR3 is 15 amino acids long.

This sequence joins TRBV24-1 and TRBJ2-1; 12 nucleotides align to TRBD2. CDR3 length: 17 residues. CDR1 is KGHDR, CDR2 SFDVKD, per germline. Trimming at V came to 3 bases and at J to 9 bases, leaving 11 bases not matched to a gene. The CDR3 region is CATSDLAGGASYGEQFF. In DNA form, the CDR3 reads TGTGCCACCAGTGATCTAGCGGGAGGGGCGTCCTATGGTGAGCAGTTCTTC.

The rearrangement uses TRBV4-1 and TRBJ2-3; 9 bases map to TRBD2. The CDR3 is 15 amino acids. CDR1 MGHRA and CDR2 YSYEKL come from the germline V gene. V shed 2 bases and J 2 bases; nucleotides not matched to a gene: 2. CDR3 DNA: TGCGCCAGCAGCCAAACGGGACTAGCCACAGATACGCAGTATTTT. The encoded protein is CASSQTGLATDTQYF.

Here the CDR3 DNA reads TGTGCCAGTAGTGTCGACAGAAATCAGCCCCAGCATTTT. It specifies CASSVDRNQPQHF. The J gene is TRBJ1-5, the V gene TRBV19; D is perhaps TRBD1 (5 bases). CDR3 length: 13 amino acids. The V end was cut by 5 bases, the J end by 4 bases, with 9 bases between. Germline loops: CDR1 LNHDA, CDR2 SQIVND (reference sequence).

This chain connects TRBV6-5 to TRBJ1-2; 8 bases align to TRBD1. V shed 0 bases, J shed 3 bases, and the junction held 6 bases outside the gene matches. Germline loops: CDR1 MNHEY, CDR2 SVGAGI. The CDR3 has 16 residues. The CDR3 region has the DNA TGTGCCAGCAGTTACTCCTCAGGGGGCGGGGACTATGGCTACACCTTC. This encodes CASSYSSGGGDYGYTF.

The chain employs TRBV30 and TRBJ1-4; 9 bases align to TRBD1. The CDR3 is made up of 15 amino acids. V gave up 3 bases and J gave up 11 bases; unmatched junction bases: 13. Looked up from germline, CDR1 is GTSNPN and CDR2 is SVGIG (reference sequence). The CDR3 here is CAWSRTGAVRGKLFF. CDR3 in DNA: TGTGCCTGGAGCCGGACAGGGGCGGTGAGGGGGAAACTGTTTTTT. The variable domain in full, with the rest retrieved from reference TRBV30 and TRBJ1-4, is SQTIHQWPATLVQPVGSPLSLECTVEGTSNPNLYWYRQAAGRGLQLLFYSVGIGQISSEVPQNLSASRPQDRQFILSSKKLLLSDSGFYLCAWSRTGAVRGKLFFGSGTQLSVL.

The rearrangement links TRBV4-3 to TRBJ1-5, with a weak D call TRBD1 (5 bases). Trimming took 1 base from V and 3 from J, leaving 10 bases between them. This CDR3 spans 15 amino acids. Per the germline V gene, CDR1 is LGHNA and CDR2 is YSLEER. The CDR3, as DNA: TGCGCCAGCAGCCAAGCCTTCAGGGACAATCAGCCCCAGCATTTT. Translating it yields CASSQAFRDNQPQHF.

The sample holds one count of this clone. This chain joins TRBV3-1 (or the pseudogene TRBV3-2) and TRBJ1-5, with 10 nucleotides matching TRBD1. CDR3 length equals 16 residues. Germline V gene sequence: CDR1 LGHDT, CDR2 YNNKEL (reference sequence). With V trimmed by 4 bases and J by 0 bases, 3 bases remained unmatched. The CDR3 here is CASSPGQGRSNQPQHF. In DNA form, the CDR3 reads TGTGCCAGCAGCCCGGGACAGGGGCGTAGCAATCAGCCCCAGCATTTT.

CDR3 sequence (DNA): TGCGCCAGCAGCCAAGAGGGGCGGGGACCCTACGAGCAGTACTTC. Residues: CASSQEGRGPYEQYF. The chain combines TRBV4-1 with TRBJ2-7, with D maybe TRBD2 (6 bases). The CDR3 consists of 15 residues. The germline V gene has CDR1 MGHRA and CDR2 YSYEKL. V shed 0 bases and J shed 2 bases, with 11 bases lying between them.

This rearrangement joins TRBV11-2 to TRBJ2-3; the match to TRBD2 covers 8 bases. Germline V gives CDR1 SGHAT, CDR2 FQNNGV. CDR3 length equals 16 residues. The ends lost 2 bases at V and 0 bases at J; junction bases unmatched: 4. CDR3 in DNA: TGTGCCAGCAGCTTATCTAGCGGGCCTAGCACAGATACGCAGTATTTT. Its protein product is CASSLSSGPSTDTQYF.

This rearrangement joins TRBV2 to TRBJ2-7, with TRBD1 matching over 7 bases. With V trimmed by 6 bases and J by 3 bases, 11 bases remained unmatched. The CDR3 length is 15 residues. Per the germline V gene, CDR1 is SNHLY and CDR2 is FYNNEI. CDR3 nucleotide sequence: TGTGCCAGCAGCTCAAGACGGACAGGATACTACGAGCAGTACTTC. This gives the protein CASSSRRTGYYEQYF.